One and the same sample provided the 29 T cell receptor beta chains below, sequenced in a study of blood T cell repertoires in COVID-19. TCRdb keeps only in-frame clones here, not all; method: immunoSEQ multiplex PCR. The sample lists around 140,000 clones, 81% occurring once. The sample comprised peripheral blood. These receptor sequences come from a human donor in a cohort sampled during active COVID-19.

The V and J genes are TRBV7-2 and TRBJ2-7; D remains unclear. The CDR3 extends over 17 amino acids. V lost 3 bases, J lost 0 bases, and 18 bases lay in between. Germline CDR1 and CDR2: SGHTA and FQGNSA. CDR3 residues: CASSLLSPVRSSYEQYF. In nucleotides, the CDR3 is TGTGCCAGCAGCTTGTTATCTCCAGTAAGAAGCTCCTACGAGCAGTACTTC.

The CDR3 is CASNAESNEKLFF. The CDR3 nucleotides read TGTGCCAGCAACGCGGAATCTAATGAAAAACTGTTTTTT. The V call is TRBV6-5, the J call TRBJ1-4; D is unclear. This CDR3 spans 13 amino acids. Trimming stripped 7 bases from V and 3 bases from J, with 9 bases between. CDR1 and CDR2 (germline): MNHEY, SVGAGI.

The rearrangement links TRBV27 to TRBJ2-5, with a possible D match to TRBD1 (5 bases). V was trimmed by 5 bases and J by 2 bases, leaving 15 bases between them. CDR1 is MNHEY, CDR2 SMNVEV, per germline (reference sequence). The CDR3 spans 15 residues. CDR3 protein: CASSRSRQGQETQYF. DNA of the CDR3: TGTGCCAGCAGTCGTTCTAGGCAGGGACAAGAGACCCAGTACTTC.

The J gene is TRBJ2-7, the V gene TRBV27; D remains ambiguous. Trimming removed 3 bases at V and 9 bases at J, with 18 bases between. The CDR3 has 14 amino acids. The germline CDR1 and CDR2 sequences are MNHEY and SMNVEV (reference sequence). As DNA, the CDR3 is TGTGCCAGCAGTTTCCTTGACTTTCTATCAGTGCAGTACTTC. Translated: CASSFLDFLSVQYF.

The sample holds a few counts of this clone. This specimen includes other DNA sequences encoding the same CDR3. CDR3 sequence: CASSPGTVEQYF. The CDR3 nucleotides read TGTGCCAGCTCACCCGGGACAGTCGAGCAGTACTTC. The genes are TRBV18 and TRBJ2-7, with TRBD1 matching 7 bases. The germline CDR1 and CDR2 sequences are KGHSH and LQKENI. Trimming cost V 3 bases and J 6 bases; bases outside gene matches: 2. The CDR3 spans 12 residues.

The chain has TRBV3-1 (or the pseudogene TRBV3-2) and TRBJ2-5; 13 bases map to TRBD2. CDR1 is LGHDT, CDR2 YNNKEL, per germline (reference sequence). J was trimmed by 5 bases and V by 0 bases; bases with no gene match: 3. The CDR3 runs to 16 residues. CDR3 in DNA: TGTGCCAGCAGCCAAGACGGGACTAGCGGGACGGAGACCCAGTACTTC. Translation: CASSQDGTSGTETQYF.

V and J are TRBV7-6 and TRBJ2-7; TRBD2 matches at 7 bases. CDR1 is SGHVS and CDR2 is FNYEAQ in the germline V gene. Losses at the gene ends were 6 bases for V and 0 bases for J; bases not matched to a gene: 8. This CDR3 spans 15 amino acids. Here the CDR3 reads CASSSNSGPSYEQYF. CDR3 nucleotides: TGTGCCAGCAGTTCTAATAGCGGGCCCTCCTACGAGCAGTACTTC.

The CDR3 protein is CASSLEARGDEQFF. The CDR3, as DNA: TGCGCCAGCAGCTTAGAGGCCAGGGGGGATGAGCAGTTCTTC. The chain couples TRBV5-1 to TRBJ2-1; TRBD1 is a possible D gene (7 bases). CDR3 size: 14 residues. The V gene lost 2 bases and the J gene lost 8 bases, with 14 bases spanning the gap. Germline V CDR1 and CDR2: SGHRS, YFSETQ.

V usage is TRBV7-3 and J usage is TRBJ1-1, with a tentative D call TRBD1 (6 bases). V lost 2 bases and J lost 7, with 17 bases in between. Germline loops: CDR1 SGHTA, CDR2 FQGTGA. The CDR3 is made up of 15 amino acids. CDR3 DNA sequence: TGTGCCAGCAGCTTACTGGGACACAAGGGTGGTGAAGCTTTCTTT. Amino acids: CASSLLGHKGGEAFF.

The chain links TRBV28 to TRBJ1-1, with TRBD1 as a possible D gene (6 bases). There are 16 residues in the CDR3. CDR1 is MDHEN, CDR2 SYDVKM, per germline. V lost 3 bases to trimming and J lost 10 bases, with 24 bases between them. This CDR3 reads CASSFTGSIRGLGAFF. The CDR3 coding sequence is TGTGCCAGCAGTTTTACAGGGAGTATTCGGGGACTAGGAGCTTTCTTT.

J is TRBJ2-7 and V is TRBV21-1; TRBD2 was called by the table and not checked on the DNA. TRBV21-1 is labeled a pseudogene. CDR3 length: 16 amino acids. The CDR3 here is CASSNQTSGRTYEQYF. The CDR3 DNA sequence: TGTGCCAGCAGCAACCAAACTAGCGGGAGAACTTACGAGCAGTACTTC.

The chain recombines TRBV6-2 or TRBV6-3 with TRBJ1-2; TRBD1 matches at 8 bases. V lost 4 bases, J lost 3 bases, and 10 bases stayed unmatched. The length of the CDR3 is 16 residues. The germline CDR1 and CDR2 sequences are MNHEY and SVGEGT. The CDR3 coding sequence is TGTGCCAGCAGTTTTCTCCCAGCAGGGGGCGACTATGGCTACACCTTC. Protein product: CASSFLPAGGDYGYTF.

This chain links TRBV25-1 with TRBJ1-4; the D is unclear. Germline V gene lookup returns CDR1 MGHDK and CDR2 SYGVNS. This CDR3 comprises 17 residues. The V and J ends lost 3 bases and 3 bases respectively, with 17 bases between them. CDR3 sequence (DNA): TGTGCCAGCAGTGATGAGGGAGTGAAGTCCTCTAATGAAAAACTGTTTTTT. Amino acids: CASSDEGVKSSNEKLFF. The full variable domain, in which reference TRBV25-1 and TRBJ1-4 provide the parts outside the CDR3, is EADIYQTPRYLVIGTGKKITLECSQTMGHDKMYWYQQDPGMELHLIHYSYGVNSTEKGDLSSESTVSRIRTEHFPLTLESARPSHTSQYLCASSDEGVKSSNEKLFFGSGTQLSVL.

V usage is TRBV25-1 and J usage is TRBJ1-2; 7 bases are shared with TRBD1. This CDR3 is built from 13 residues. Losses at the gene ends were 2 bases for V and 3 bases for J; bases not matched to a gene: 0. CDR1 MGHDK and CDR2 SYGVNS come from the germline V gene. The CDR3 DNA is TGTGCCAGCAGTGAACAGGGGGACTATGGCTACACCTTC. It codes for CASSEQGDYGYTF.

V is TRBV29-1 and J is TRBJ2-7; 13 nucleotides line up with TRBD2. The junction had 8 bases not matched to a gene; V was cut back by 4 bases and J by 5 bases. The germline gives CDR1 SQVTM, CDR2 ANQGSEA. The CDR3 extends over 15 amino acids. The CDR3: CSVVGTSGTWDEQYF. CDR3 bases: TGCAGCGTTGTTGGGACTAGCGGGACGTGGGACGAGCAGTACTTC.

In its sample, this clone was seen once. Written as DNA, the CDR3 is TGTGCCAGCAGTCACGGGACAGCTTATAATTCACCCCTCCACTTT. Translated, it gives CASSHGTAYNSPLHF. This chain joins TRBV27 and TRBJ1-6; 7 bases align to TRBD1. CDR3 length: 15 residues. In germline, CDR1 is MNHEY, CDR2 SMNVEV (reference sequence). Unmatched junction bases numbered 5, after V lost 5 bases and J lost 4 bases.

The chain carries TRBV4-3 and TRBJ1-1; TRBD1 might be the D (5 bases). Trimming took off 0 bases at V and 10 bases at J, with 12 bases between the two ends. The germline CDR1 and CDR2 sequences are LGHNA and YSLEER. CDR3 length: 13 amino acids. CDR3 coding DNA: TGCGCCAGCAGCCAAGATGGACGGGGGAGAGCTTTCTTT. It yields the protein CASSQDGRGRAFF.

The V call is TRBV28, the J call TRBJ1-6; D remains ambiguous. V was shortened by 3 bases and J by 9 bases, with 18 bases between the two germline ends. The CDR3 loop spans 16 amino acids. The germline V gene encodes CDR1 MDHEN and CDR2 SYDVKM. CDR3 protein: CASSLIRRGRISPLHF. In DNA, the CDR3 is TGTGCCAGCAGTTTGATCCGGAGAGGTCGAATTTCACCCCTCCACTTT.

The chain recombines TRBV5-4 with TRBJ1-2, with a tentative D call TRBD1 (5 bases). V was cut by 1 base and J by 3 bases, with 10 bases left in between. This CDR3 is 14 amino acids long. Germline CDR1 SGHNT, CDR2 YYREEE (reference sequence). The CDR3 here is CASSLYGGDYGYTF. DNA for the CDR3: TGTGCCAGCAGCTTGTATGGGGGGGACTATGGCTACACCTTC.

As regards this clone: Other DNA sequences from this sample encode an identical CDR3 as well. The chain employs TRBV12-3 or TRBV12-4 and TRBJ1-4, with 8 bases identical to TRBD1. V was clipped by 2 bases and J by 17 bases; unmatched bases: 7. CDR3 length equals 12 residues. Written as DNA, the CDR3 is TGTGCCAGCAGTTTATATGGACAGGGAGAATTTTTT. This encodes CASSLYGQGEFF.

The chain couples TRBV5-1 to TRBJ2-5; 7 bases map to TRBD2. After removal of 0 bases from V and 2 bases from J, the junction contained 4 bases not matched to a gene. Germline V lookup: CDR1 SGHRS, CDR2 YFSETQ. The CDR3 runs to 15 residues. This CDR3 is CASSLGSSGQETQYF. The DNA for the CDR3 is TGCGCCAGCAGCTTGGGGTCTAGCGGACAAGAGACCCAGTACTTC.

This clone has just one count. V gene TRBV27 combines with J gene TRBJ2-6; D is perhaps TRBD1 (6 bases). Trimming shortened V by 6 bases and J by 2 bases, and 17 bases separated the two germline ends. CDR1 is MNHEY and CDR2 is SMNVEV in the germline V gene (reference sequence). The CDR3 has 17 amino acids. The CDR3 DNA follows: TGTGCCAGCAGCCCTTTCCGGGACAAAGCTGGGGCCAACGTCCTGACTTTC. Its protein product is CASSPFRDKAGANVLTF.

J is TRBJ1-5 and V is TRBV12-3 or TRBV12-4, with D possibly being TRBD1 (6 bases). V dropped 6 bases and J dropped 3 bases, with 9 bases sitting between them. The CDR3 is 13 amino acids. CDR3 in amino acids: CASRDSLNQPQHF. The CDR3 bases are TGTGCCAGCAGGGACAGTCTCAATCAGCCCCAGCATTTT.

This clone was picked up one time. This chain joins TRBV5-1 and TRBJ2-7; 7 bases are shared with TRBD1. V lost 0 bases to trimming and J lost 2 bases; unmatched junction nucleotides: 8. The CDR3 is 16 residues long. The germline CDR1 and CDR2 sequences are SGHRS and YFSETQ. The chain's CDR3 is CASSLALGTVTYEQYF. CDR3 bases: TGCGCCAGCAGCTTGGCCCTCGGGACAGTCACCTACGAGCAGTACTTC.

This clone was picked up a small number of times. This chain connects TRBV7-8 to TRBJ1-5; 9 nucleotides align to TRBD1. This CDR3 is built from 18 residues. Per the germline V gene, CDR1 is SGHVS and CDR2 is FQNEAQ. The V gene end was trimmed by 8 bases and the J gene end by 0 bases; junction bases not matched to a gene: 14. The chain's CDR3 is CASSNRTGVIYSNQPQHF. The CDR3 region has the DNA TGTGCCAGCTCGAATCGGACAGGGGTGATTTATAGCAATCAGCCCCAGCATTTT.

The V gene is TRBV6-2 or TRBV6-3, the J gene TRBJ2-7, with D unresolved. The V gene's germline CDR1 is MNHEY and CDR2 SVGEGT. The CDR3 is 15 residues long. The ends were cut back, 0 bases at V and 0 bases at J, with 9 bases in the middle. This chain's CDR3 is CASSYSHSSSYEQYF. The CDR3 coding sequence is TGTGCCAGCAGTTACTCGCACAGTAGCTCCTACGAGCAGTACTTC.

As to this clone: A much larger clone sits a single nucleotide away, making a read error possible. The rearrangement links TRBV3-1 (or the pseudogene TRBV3-2) to TRBJ2-7, with 11 bases aligning to TRBD1. This CDR3 has 15 residues. The V and J ends lost 1 base and 2 bases, in that order; junction bases with no gene match: 1. The germline gives CDR1 LGHDT, CDR2 YNNKEL (reference sequence). The CDR3 sequence is CASSQGTGGPYEQYF. The CDR3 DNA is TGTGCCAGCAGCCAAGGGACAGGGGGCCCCTACGAGCAGTACTTC.

Regarding this clone: Within the sample, other DNA sequences also encode this same CDR3. The chain combines TRBV6-5 with TRBJ2-3, with D perhaps TRBD2 (5 bases). Germline CDR1 MNHEY, CDR2 SVGAGI. The CDR3 spans 13 residues. V lost 0 bases and J 5 bases, leaving 6 bases between the germline ends. CDR3 loop: CASSYSGGDTQYF. The CDR3 DNA sequence: TGTGCCAGCAGTTACTCAGGAGGAGATACGCAGTATTTT.

About this clone itself: This sample also contains other DNA sequences that code for the same CDR3. The chain is built from TRBV5-1 and TRBJ1-2, with no clear D. The germline V gene encodes CDR1 SGHRS and CDR2 YFSETQ. CDR3 length: 14 residues. The ends were cut back, 0 bases at V and 2 bases at J, with 8 bases in the middle. CDR3 in amino acids: CASSLESVNYGYTF. CDR3 DNA sequence: TGCGCCAGCAGCTTGGAGTCAGTGAACTATGGCTACACCTTC.